The present entry profiles one T cell receptor beta chain with its context. This receptor's antigen is unknown. No quality values exist for individual bases; no much larger clone is one base distant. Interpreted using the paper, the time point label stands for: cycle 4 day 1 (C4D1), after five to seven weeks of nivolumab. Every trial patient had relapsed following autologous stem cell transplantation, and prior brentuximab vedotin exposure was what differed among cohorts A, B and C. Using a Miltenyi CD4+ T cell isolation kit, CD4+ T cells were purified from thawed PBMCs through magnetic negative selection. The trial cohort comprised 56 patients with relapsed/refractory classical Hodgkin lymphoma whose best overall responses were complete response, partial response or progressive disease. In the multi-cohort phase II CheckMate 205 trial, trial patients received single-agent nivolumab. Best overall response was determined by an independent review committee according to the 2007 International Working Group response criteria. PBMCs from the trial were collected at three points: immediately before nivolumab initiation (C1D1), and during therapy at cycle 2 day 1 and cycle 4 day 1. After peripheral blood was drawn into 8 mL Vacutainer Cell Preparation Tubes, PBMCs were isolated by centrifugation and then cryopreserved. Purified CD4+ and CD8+ fractions were prepared only for cases in which an additional PBMC sample was available. Magnetically labelled cells were depleted on LS columns in a quadroMACS separator, and the flow-through was collected as the purified fraction.

The sample is drawn from a study of PD-1 blockade in classical Hodgkin lymphoma (dated by TCRdb to 2018 to 2020). Regarding the research as a whole: Nivolumab dosing was 3 mg/kg intravenously every 2 weeks, continuing until either disease progression or unacceptable toxicity. The study used CyTOF and TCR beta sequencing to define a peripheral blood immune signature of response to PD-1 blockade in classical Hodgkin lymphoma.

What the study reported, not specific to this receptor: CD4+ but not CD8+ TCR diversity rose significantly by C4D1 (p=0.0027 vs p=0.16), most apparent in complete responders (p=0.02). Patients starting nivolumab less than 1 year after ASCT had lower diversity and were excluded from later analyses to avoid confounding by immune reconstitution. Baseline TCR diversity was reported as lower in newly diagnosed patients than in healthy donors, and lower still in relapsed/refractory patients. Trial patients achieving complete response had baseline diversity similar to newly diagnosed patients, whereas partial responders and progressors had significantly lower diversity. The study was restricted to a single clinical trial cohort, and the causes of repertoire differences, possibly disease activity or prior therapy, were left undefined.

The Qiagen DNeasy kit was used to extract genomic DNA from unsorted PBMCs and from the negatively selected CD4+ and CD8+ fractions. TCR beta CDR3 regions were amplified by immunoSEQ multiplex PCR using primers annealing to V and J segments. A synthetic immune receptor repertoire was used to minimize amplification bias, and remaining bias was computationally removed after sequencing. The paper's data handling went like this. Custom Python scripts were used to quantify repertoire diversity as the Shannon entropy index. The unsorted, CD4+ and CD8+ repertoires were each analyzed separately, with the exception of combined analyses, where CD4+ and CD8+ sequences were merged in silico. Clonal expansion was defined as at least a 2-fold frequency increase after treatment relative to C1D1, with a pseudocount of 0.5 for undetected baseline clones. Singleton clones were defined as clones with 0 or 1 copy at C1D1, and non-singleton clones were defined as clones with 2 or more copies. Clones expanded in unsorted samples were annotated as CD4+, CD8+ or unknown by matching protein sequences in sorted samples from the same patient. Wilcoxon tests were applied to paired samples to test diversity changes from C1D1 to C4D1. TCRdb limited this immuneACCESS table to in-frame rearrangements with V and J called. A share of clones is missing; checked studies link under half to unresolved V genes, and the rest is unexplained. V and J calls and clone size are given by that table; D and trimming were obtained from the DNA. A total of around 28,000 clones appear in this sample, around 80% of them only once. The ten largest clones take up about 0.85% of the sample.

Between the V and J ends, shortened by 4 bases and 1 base respectively, the junction contains 8 bases. The CDR3, cysteine through phenylalanine, is 14 amino acids long. The CDR3 DNA has 42 bases and is translated from base 1. The germline V gene gives CDR1 as MGHDK and CDR2 as SYGVNS. The sequencing used CD4+ T cells from blood, collected before the fourth cycle of nivolumab. The source is a human donor with classical Hodgkin lymphoma. The V gene is TRBV25-1 and the J gene is TRBJ1-3; TRBD1 is possibly the D segment (5 matching bases). The CDR3 corresponds to CASSVAGSGNTIYF. The DNA sequence follows: TGTGCCAGCAGTGTGGCAGGGTCTGGAAACACCATATATTTT.